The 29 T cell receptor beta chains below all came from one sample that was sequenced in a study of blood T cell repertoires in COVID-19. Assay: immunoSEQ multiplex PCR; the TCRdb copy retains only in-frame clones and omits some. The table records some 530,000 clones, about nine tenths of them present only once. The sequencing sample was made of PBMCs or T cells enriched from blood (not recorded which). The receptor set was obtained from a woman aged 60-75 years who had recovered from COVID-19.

As DNA, the CDR3 is TGTGCCAGCCGACAGGGGGCGAACACTGAAGCTTTCTTT. Encoded protein: CASRQGANTEAFF. The chain combines TRBV6-5 with TRBJ1-1, with 10 bases lining up with TRBD1. The V gene's germline CDR1 is MNHEY and CDR2 SVGAGI. The CDR3 loop spans 13 amino acids. Trimming removed 8 bases from V and 1 base from J; junction bases left unmatched: 1.

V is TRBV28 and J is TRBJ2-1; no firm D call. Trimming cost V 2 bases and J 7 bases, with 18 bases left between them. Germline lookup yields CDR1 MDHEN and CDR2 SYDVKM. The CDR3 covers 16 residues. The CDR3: CASSLVGVRTRNEQFF. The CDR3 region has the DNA TGTGCCAGCAGTTTAGTAGGAGTCAGAACGCGGAATGAGCAGTTCTTC. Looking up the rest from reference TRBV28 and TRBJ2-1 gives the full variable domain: DVKVTQSSRYLVKRTGEKVFLECVQDMDHENMFWYRQDPGLGLRLIYFSYDVKMKEKGDIPEGYSVSREKKERFSLILESASTNQTSMYLCASSLVGVRTRNEQFFGPGTRLTVL.

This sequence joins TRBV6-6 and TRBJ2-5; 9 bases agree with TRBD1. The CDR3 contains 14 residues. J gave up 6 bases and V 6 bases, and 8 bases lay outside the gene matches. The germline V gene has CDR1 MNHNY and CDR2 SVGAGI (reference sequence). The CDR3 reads CASSGQGRGKTQYF. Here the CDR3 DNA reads TGTGCCAGCAGCGGACAGGGGCGCGGAAAGACCCAGTACTTC.

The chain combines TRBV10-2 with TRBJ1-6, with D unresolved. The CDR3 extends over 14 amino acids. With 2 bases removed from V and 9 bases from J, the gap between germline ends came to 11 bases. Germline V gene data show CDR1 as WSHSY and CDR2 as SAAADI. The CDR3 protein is CASSENPIGSPLHF. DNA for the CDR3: TGCGCCAGCAGTGAGAATCCTATTGGTTCACCCCTCCACTTT.

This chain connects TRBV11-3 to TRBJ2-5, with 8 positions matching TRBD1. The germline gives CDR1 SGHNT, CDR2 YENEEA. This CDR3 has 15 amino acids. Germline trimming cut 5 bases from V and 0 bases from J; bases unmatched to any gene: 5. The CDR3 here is CASSHRGTYQETQYF. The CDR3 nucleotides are TGTGCCAGCAGCCACAGGGGGACGTACCAAGAGACCCAGTACTTC.

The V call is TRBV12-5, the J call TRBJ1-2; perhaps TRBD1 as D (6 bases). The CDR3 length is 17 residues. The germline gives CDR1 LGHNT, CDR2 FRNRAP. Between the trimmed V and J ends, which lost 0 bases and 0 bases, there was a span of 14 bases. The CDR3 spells CASGLVVGGQPNYGYTF. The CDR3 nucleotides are TGTGCTAGTGGTTTGGTAGTGGGTGGACAGCCTAACTATGGCTACACCTTC. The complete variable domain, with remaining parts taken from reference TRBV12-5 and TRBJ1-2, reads DARVTQTPRHKVTEMGQEVTMRCQPILGHNTVFWYRQTMMQGLELLAYFRNRAPLDDSGMPKDRFSAEMPDATLATLKIQPSEPRDSAVYFCASGLVVGGQPNYGYTFGSGTRLTVV.

The DNA for the CDR3 is TGTGCCAGCAGCCCTACCTTGACATCCACTAATGAAAAACTGTTTTTT. Translating gives CASSPTLTSTNEKLFF. The J gene is TRBJ1-4, the V gene TRBV9; D is unclear. The germline V gene has CDR1 SGDLS and CDR2 YYNGEE. V was cut by 4 bases and J by 2 bases, with 15 bases left in between. The CDR3 is 16 residues long.

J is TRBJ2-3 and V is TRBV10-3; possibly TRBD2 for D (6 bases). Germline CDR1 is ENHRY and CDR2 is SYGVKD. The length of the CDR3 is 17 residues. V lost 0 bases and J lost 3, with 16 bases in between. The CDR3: CAISESAGPIGTDTQYF. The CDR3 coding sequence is TGTGCCATCAGTGAGTCCGCGGGACCTATAGGAACAGATACGCAGTATTTT.

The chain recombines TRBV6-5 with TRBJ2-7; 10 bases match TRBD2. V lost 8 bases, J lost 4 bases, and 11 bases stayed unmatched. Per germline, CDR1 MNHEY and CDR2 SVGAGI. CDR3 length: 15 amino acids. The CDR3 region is CASSGRIAGGYEQYV. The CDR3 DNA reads TGTGCCAGCTCGGGGAGGATAGCGGGGGGATACGAGCAGTACGTC.

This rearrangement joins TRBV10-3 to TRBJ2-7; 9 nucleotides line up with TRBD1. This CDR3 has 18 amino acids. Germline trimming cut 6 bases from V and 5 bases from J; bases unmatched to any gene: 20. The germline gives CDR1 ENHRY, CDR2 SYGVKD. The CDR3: CAISSRDRALRGANEQYF. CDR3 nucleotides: TGTGCCATCAGCAGCCGGGACAGGGCACTTAGGGGGGCGAACGAGCAGTACTTC.

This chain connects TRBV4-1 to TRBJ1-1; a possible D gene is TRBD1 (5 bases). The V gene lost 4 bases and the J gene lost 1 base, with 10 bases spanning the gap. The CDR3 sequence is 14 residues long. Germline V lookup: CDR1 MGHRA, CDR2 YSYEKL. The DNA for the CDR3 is TGCGCCAGCAGCCCAGGGCGGAGGAACACTGAAGCTTTCTTT. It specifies CASSPGRRNTEAFF.

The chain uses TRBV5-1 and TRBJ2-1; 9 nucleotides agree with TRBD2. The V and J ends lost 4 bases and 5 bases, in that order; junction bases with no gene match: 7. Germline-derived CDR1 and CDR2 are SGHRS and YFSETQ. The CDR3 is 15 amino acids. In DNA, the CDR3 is TGCGCCAGCAGCAACATAGCGGGAGCCAACAATGAGCAGTTCTTC. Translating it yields CASSNIAGANNEQFF.

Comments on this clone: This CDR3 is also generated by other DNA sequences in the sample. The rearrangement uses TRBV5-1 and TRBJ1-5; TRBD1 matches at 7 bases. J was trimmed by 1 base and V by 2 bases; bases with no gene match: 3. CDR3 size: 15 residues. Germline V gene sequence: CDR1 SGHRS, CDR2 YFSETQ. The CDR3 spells CASSLEGASNQPQHF. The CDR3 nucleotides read TGCGCCAGCAGCTTAGAGGGGGCAAGCAATCAGCCCCAGCATTTT. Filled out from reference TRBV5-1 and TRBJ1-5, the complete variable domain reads KAGVTQTPRYLIKTRGQQVTLSCSPISGHRSVSWYQQTPGQGLQFLFEYFSETQRNKGNFPGRFSGRQFSNSRSEMNVSTLELGDSALYLCASSLEGASNQPQHFGDGTRLSIL.

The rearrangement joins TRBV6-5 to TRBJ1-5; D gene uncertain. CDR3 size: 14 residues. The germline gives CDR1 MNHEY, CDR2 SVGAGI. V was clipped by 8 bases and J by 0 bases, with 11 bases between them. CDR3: CASSLGPSNQPQHF. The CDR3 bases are TGTGCCAGCTCACTAGGCCCTAGCAATCAGCCCCAGCATTTT.

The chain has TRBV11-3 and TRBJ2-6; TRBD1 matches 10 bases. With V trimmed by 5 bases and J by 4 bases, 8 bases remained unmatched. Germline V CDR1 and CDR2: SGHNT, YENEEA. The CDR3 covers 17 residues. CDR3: CASSPRQGAKGANVLTF. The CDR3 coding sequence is TGTGCCAGCAGCCCTCGACAGGGGGCGAAGGGGGCCAACGTCCTGACTTTC.

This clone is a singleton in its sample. CDR3 protein: CAWSLAASFSGNTIYF. DNA of the CDR3: TGTGCCTGGAGTTTGGCTGCCAGTTTCTCTGGAAACACCATATATTTT. The chain has TRBV30 and TRBJ1-3; D remains ambiguous. With 2 bases removed from V and 0 bases from J, the gap between germline ends came to 14 bases. CDR1 is GTSNPN and CDR2 is SVGIG in the germline V gene (reference sequence). CDR3 length equals 16 residues.

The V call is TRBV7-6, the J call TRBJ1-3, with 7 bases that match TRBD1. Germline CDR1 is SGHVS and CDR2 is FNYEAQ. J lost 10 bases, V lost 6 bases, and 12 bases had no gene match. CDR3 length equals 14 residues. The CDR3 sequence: CASSHTGQRGTIYF. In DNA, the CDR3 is TGTGCCAGCAGTCATACGGGACAGCGCGGGACCATATATTTT.

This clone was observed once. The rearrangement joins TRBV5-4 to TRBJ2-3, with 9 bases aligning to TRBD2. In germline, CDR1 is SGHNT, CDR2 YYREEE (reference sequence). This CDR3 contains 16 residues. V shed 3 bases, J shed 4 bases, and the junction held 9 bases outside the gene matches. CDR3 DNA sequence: TGTGCCAGCAGCTCATCCGGGACTAGCATCGCAGATACGCAGTATTTT. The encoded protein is CASSSSGTSIADTQYF.

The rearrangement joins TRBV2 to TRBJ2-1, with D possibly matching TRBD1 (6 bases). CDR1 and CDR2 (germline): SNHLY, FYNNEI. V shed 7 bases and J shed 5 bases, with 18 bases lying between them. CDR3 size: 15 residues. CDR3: CASKYRESENNEQFF. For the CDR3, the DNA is TGTGCCAGCAAGTACAGGGAGAGTGAGAACAATGAGCAGTTCTTC.

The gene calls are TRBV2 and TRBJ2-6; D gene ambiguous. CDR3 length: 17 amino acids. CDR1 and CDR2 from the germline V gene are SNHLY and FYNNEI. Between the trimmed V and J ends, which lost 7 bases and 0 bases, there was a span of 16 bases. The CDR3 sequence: CASKFETYSSGANVLTF. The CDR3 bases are TGTGCCAGCAAGTTTGAGACGTACAGCTCTGGGGCCAACGTCCTGACTTTC.

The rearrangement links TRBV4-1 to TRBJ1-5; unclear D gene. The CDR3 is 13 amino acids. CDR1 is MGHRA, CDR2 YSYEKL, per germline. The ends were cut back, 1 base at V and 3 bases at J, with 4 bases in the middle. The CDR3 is CASSQGLNQPQHF. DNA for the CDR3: TGCGCCAGCAGCCAAGGACTCAATCAGCCCCAGCATTTT.

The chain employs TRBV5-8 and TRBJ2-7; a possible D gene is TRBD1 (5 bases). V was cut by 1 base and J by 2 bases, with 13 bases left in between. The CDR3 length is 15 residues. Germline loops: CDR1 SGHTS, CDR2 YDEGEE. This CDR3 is CASSLLTGGAYEQYF. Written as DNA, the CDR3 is TGTGCCAGCAGCTTGCTTACAGGTGGAGCCTACGAGCAGTACTTC.

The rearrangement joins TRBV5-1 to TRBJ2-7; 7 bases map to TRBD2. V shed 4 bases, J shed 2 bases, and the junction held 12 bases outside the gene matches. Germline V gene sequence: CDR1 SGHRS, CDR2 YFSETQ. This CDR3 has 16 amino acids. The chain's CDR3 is CASSRAAGVGAYEQYF. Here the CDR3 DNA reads TGCGCCAGCAGCCGAGCCGCGGGGGTGGGAGCCTACGAGCAGTACTTC.

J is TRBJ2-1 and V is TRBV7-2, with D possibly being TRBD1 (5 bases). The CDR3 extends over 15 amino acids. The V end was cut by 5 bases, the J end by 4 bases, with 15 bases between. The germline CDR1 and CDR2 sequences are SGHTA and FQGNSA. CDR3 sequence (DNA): TGTGCCAGCAGCCCCGGAACGGACACGTACAATGAGCAGTTCTTC. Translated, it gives CASSPGTDTYNEQFF. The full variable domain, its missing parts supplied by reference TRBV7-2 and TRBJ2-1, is GAGVSQSPSNKVTEKGKDVELRCDPISGHTALYWYRQSLGQGLEFLIYFQGNSAPDKSGLPSDRFSAERTGGSVSTLTIQRTQQEDSAVYLCASSPGTDTYNEQFFGPGTRLTVL.

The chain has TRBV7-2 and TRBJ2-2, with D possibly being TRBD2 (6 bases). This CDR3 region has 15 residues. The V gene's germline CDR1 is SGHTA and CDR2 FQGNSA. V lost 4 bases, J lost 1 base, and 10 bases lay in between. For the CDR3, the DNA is TGTGCCAGCAGCTCCGCGGGGCAGAACACCGGGGAGCTGTTTTTT. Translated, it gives CASSSAGQNTGELFF.

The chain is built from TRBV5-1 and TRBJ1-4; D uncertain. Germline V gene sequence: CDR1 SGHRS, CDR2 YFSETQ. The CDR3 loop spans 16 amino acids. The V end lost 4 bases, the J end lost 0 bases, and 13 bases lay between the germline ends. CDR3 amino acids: CASSETWGATNEKLFF. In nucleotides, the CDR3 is TGCGCCAGCAGCGAGACTTGGGGAGCAACTAATGAAAAACTGTTTTTT.

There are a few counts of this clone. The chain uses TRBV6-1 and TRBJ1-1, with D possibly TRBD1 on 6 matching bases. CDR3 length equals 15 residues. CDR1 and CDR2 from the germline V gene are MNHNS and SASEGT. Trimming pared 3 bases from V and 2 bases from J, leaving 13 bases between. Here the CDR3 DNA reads TGTGCCAGCAGTGAGGCAGGGGAGGGTAACACTGAAGCTTTCTTT. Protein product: CASSEAGEGNTEAFF.

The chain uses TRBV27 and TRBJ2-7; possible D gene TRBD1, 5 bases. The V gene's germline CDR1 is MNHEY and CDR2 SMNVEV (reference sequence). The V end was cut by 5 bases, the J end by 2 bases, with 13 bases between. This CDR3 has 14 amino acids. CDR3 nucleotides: TGTGCCAGCAGTAGGTCAGGGCGCACCTACGAGCAGTACTTC. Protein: CASSRSGRTYEQYF.

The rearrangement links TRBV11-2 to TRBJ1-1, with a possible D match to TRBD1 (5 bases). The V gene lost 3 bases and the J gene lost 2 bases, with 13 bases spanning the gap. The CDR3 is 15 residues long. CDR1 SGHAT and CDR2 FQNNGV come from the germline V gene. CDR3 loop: CASSFLQGINTEAFF. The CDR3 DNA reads TGTGCCAGCAGCTTTCTTCAGGGAATTAACACTGAAGCTTTCTTT.